This TCR beta chain is from a study of blood T cell repertoires in COVID-19. Study at large: From the United States, Italy and Spain came samples of acute and convalescent COVID-19. PBMCs, B-cell-depleted T cells, or T cells were the source of the cDNA or gDNA that made up the material.

TCRdb's copy holds only in-frame clones and misses some; the assay was immunoSEQ multiplex PCR. Of roughly 70,000 clones in the sample, 75% to 85% are singletons; the top ten hold around a sixth. V dropped 3 bases and J dropped 0 bases, with 14 bases sitting between them. This CDR3 has 16 amino acids. Germline CDR1 reads LNHDA; CDR2 reads SQIVND (reference sequence). The chain uses TRBV19 and TRBJ1-1; TRBD1 might be the D (5 bases). Sequenced material: peripheral blood. The sequence was obtained from a man aged 65 to 85 who had recovered from COVID-19. CDR3 in amino acids: CASSIVGGTLNTEAFF. The CDR3, as DNA: TGTGCCAGTAGTATTGTAGGAGGGACCTTGAACACTGAAGCTTTCTTT. Using reference TRBV19 and TRBJ1-1 for the parts outside the CDR3, the full variable domain is DGGITQSPKYLFRKEGQNVTLSCEQNLNHDAMYWYRQDPGQGLRLIYYSQIVNDFQKGDIAEGYSVSREKKESFPLTVTSAQKNPTAFYLCASSIVGGTLNTEAFFGQGTRLTVV.